A selection of T cell receptor beta chains follows, all from one sample in a study of blood T cell repertoires in COVID-19. Data came from immunoSEQ multiplex PCR; TCRdb stores just in-frame clones and leaves some out. The data contain roughly 310,000 clones, roughly 90% of them seen just once; the ten biggest clones take up under 4.5%. The material sequenced was peripheral blood. All receptors come from a woman aged 45-65 years with active or convalescent COVID-19. The CDR3 runs from the conserved cysteine through the conserved F or W. Each record gives: clone size, D gene, V gene, J gene, CDR3 DNA, CDR3 protein. The D gene is left open where the match is weak. Not every row has a clone size; where given, it reads once, few, many or a size class.

>-|-|TRBV5-1|TRBJ1-3
TGCGCCAGCAGCCAGACAGTCTCTGGAAACACCATATATTTT
CASSQTVSGNTIYF
>few|TRBD1|TRBV7-9|TRBJ2-7
TGTGCCAGCAGCTTACCCGGACAGGTCCCCGACGAGCAGTACTTC
CASSLPGQVPDEQYF
>-|-|TRBV29-1|TRBJ1-1
TGCAGCGTTGAAGGGGCGCCGAAAACTGAAGCTTTCTTT
CSVEGAPKTEAFF
>-|TRBD1|TRBV4-3|TRBJ1-1
TGCGCCAGCAGCCAAGCCGACAGGGGAGGAGCTTTCTTT
CASSQADRGGAFF
>-|TRBD1|TRBV7-9|TRBJ1-2
TGTGCCAGCAGCCCCGGGACAGACACTTATGGCTACACCTTC
CASSPGTDTYGYTF
>-|-|TRBV12-3/TRBV12-4|TRBJ2-7
TGTGCCAGCAGGCCCGGACAGACAAGCCAGCAGTACTTC
CASRPGQTSQQYF
>-|-|TRBV4-1|TRBJ2-7
TGCGCCAGCAGCCCCCGGCAACAGGGGGGGAACGAGCAGTACTTC
CASSPRQQGGNEQYF
>-|TRBD2|TRBV27|TRBJ2-1
TGTGCCAGCAGTTTGCGGGGGGGCTCCTACAATGAGCAGTTCTTC
CASSLRGGSYNEQFF
>once|-|TRBV28|TRBJ1-2
TGTGCCAGCATTGGGGGGGCCTATGGCTACACCTTC
CASIGGAYGYTF
>-|TRBD1|TRBV3-1/TRBV3-2|TRBJ2-2
TGTGCCAGCAGCCACCGACAGGGTTTGACCGGGGAGCTGTTTTTT
CASSHRQGLTGELFF
>-|-|TRBV6-1|TRBJ2-7
TGTGCCAGCAGTGAGCGACAGCTTACCTACGAGCAGTACTTC
CASSERQLTYEQYF
>-|TRBD1|TRBV5-1|TRBJ1-4
TGCGCCAGCAGCTTCGGACAGGGGAGGGTTAACGAAAAACTGTTTTTT
CASSFGQGRVNEKLFF
>-|-|TRBV7-8|TRBJ1-5
TGTGCCAGCAGCCCAAACAGTGTGTCAGTAGATCAGCCCCAGCATTTT
CASSPNSVSVDQPQHF
>-|TRBD2|TRBV27|TRBJ2-7
TGTGCCAGCAGTTCATCCGGGACTAGCGGAACCTACGAGCAGTACTTC
CASSSSGTSGTYEQYF
>-|TRBD1|TRBV7-6|TRBJ1-3
TGTGCCAGCAGCTTAGCGTCAATTGGGACAGGGTCAGGTGGAAACACCATATATTTT
CASSLASIGTGSGGNTIYF
>once|-|TRBV19|TRBJ2-1
TGTGCCAGTAAGAATAAGTTGGCGGGAAATTCCTACAATGAGCAGTTCTTC
CASKNKLAGNSYNEQFF
>-|TRBD1|TRBV19|TRBJ2-6
TGTGCCAGTAGTATGGTAGGACAGGCGATCTCTGGGGCCAACGTCCTGACTTTC
CASSMVGQAISGANVLTF
>-|TRBD1|TRBV6-2/TRBV6-3|TRBJ1-3
TGTGCCAGCAATTACAGGGGTCTCTCTGGAAACACCATATATTTT
CASNYRGLSGNTIYF
>once|TRBD1|TRBV27|TRBJ1-2
TGTGCCAGCCAGGGGGCCGGACAGGGGAGATATGGCTACACCTTC
CASQGAGQGRYGYTF
>once|-|TRBV19|TRBJ2-5
TGTGCCAGTAGTATGGGCCTTCTGGAGACCCAGTACTTC
CASSMGLLETQYF
>-|-|TRBV11-3|TRBJ2-3
TGTGCCAGCAGCAATGACGGGTCAGATACGCAGTATTTT
CASSNDGSDTQYF
>many|-|TRBV7-3|TRBJ1-1
TGTGCCAGCAGCCATGGGGGGGCTCGGACTGAAGCTTTCTTT
CASSHGGARTEAFF
>-|-|TRBV2|TRBJ2-3
TGTGCCAGCAGTGACCTCCGGGGGAAGGATACGCAGTATTTT
CASSDLRGKDTQYF
>-|TRBD2|TRBV5-1|TRBJ2-1
TGCGCCAGCAGCGAAGGGACTAGGCAGTTCTTC
CASSEGTRQFF
>-|-|TRBV28|TRBJ1-2
TGTGCCAGCAGTTCGAGTGGCTATGGCTACACCTTC
CASSSSGYGYTF
>-|-|TRBV11-3|TRBJ2-1
TGTGCCAGCAGCCCCCGAGGGAAGAGCTCCTACAATGAGCAGTTCTTC
CASSPRGKSSYNEQFF
>-|-|TRBV6-2/TRBV6-3|TRBJ2-3
TGTGCCAGCAGTTACAAGACAGCAGGGTGGTTCACAGATACGCAGTATTTT
CASSYKTAGWFTDTQYF
>-|-|TRBV29-1|TRBJ1-1
TGCAGCTCCGCGGGACGGTTGAACACTGAAGCTTTCTTT
CSSAGRLNTEAFF
>once|-|TRBV9|TRBJ1-1
TGTGCCAGCAGCGTAGAGGGGGGGCTCACTGAAGCTTTCTTT
CASSVEGGLTEAFF
>-|TRBD2|TRBV10-3|TRBJ2-1
TGTGCCATCAGTGGACTAGCGGGAGAGGTTGAGCAGTTCTTC
CAISGLAGEVEQFF
>-|TRBD2|TRBV2|TRBJ2-5
TGTGCCAGCAGTGAAGAGGGGACTAGCATCGAGACCCAGTACTTC
CASSEEGTSIETQYF
>-|-|TRBV27|TRBJ1-1
TGTGCCAGCAGTTTATCGATCACAACGAACACTGAAGCTTTCTTT
CASSLSITTNTEAFF
>-|TRBD2|TRBV24-1|TRBJ2-4
TGTGCCACCAGTGATTCGGGGGAGGGCCTTGACATTCAGTACTTC
CATSDSGEGLDIQYF
>-|-|TRBV6-5|TRBJ2-1
TGTGCCAGCAGTTACGGGGACTTGGCCTACAATGAGCAGTTCTTC
CASSYGDLAYNEQFF
>-|-|TRBV5-1|TRBJ1-1
TGCGCCAGCAGCTTGGACAGGGCGGGCACTGAAGCTTTCTTT
CASSLDRAGTEAFF
>-|-|TRBV25-1|TRBJ1-1
TGTGCCAGCAGTGTCCCAGGGTTAGCTGAAGCTTTCTTT
CASSVPGLAEAFF
>-|TRBD1|TRBV9|TRBJ2-2
TGTGCCAGCAGCCCACGACAGGGATACACCGGGGAGCTGTTTTTT
CASSPRQGYTGELFF
>-|-|TRBV5-4|TRBJ1-1
TGTGCCAGCAGCTTGCAGGGAAGTACTGAAGCTTTCTTT
CASSLQGSTEAFF
>-|TRBD2|TRBV30|TRBJ2-7
TGTGCCTGGAGTGTACGTGGCGGGAGGATCTCGTACGAGCAGTACTTC
CAWSVRGGRISYEQYF
>-|-|TRBV12-3/TRBV12-4|TRBJ1-4
TGTGCCAGCTCAACGGTGGCGGGGGAAAAACTGTTTTTT
CASSTVAGEKLFF
>-|-|TRBV25-1|TRBJ2-7
TGTGCCAGCAGTACAAACAGGGCCAATTCCTACGAGCAGTACTTC
CASSTNRANSYEQYF
>few|-|TRBV7-9|TRBJ1-1
TGTGCCAGCAGCTTAATCGAGGGTCTAGAAGCTTTCTTT
CASSLIEGLEAFF
>-|-|TRBV5-5|TRBJ2-7
TGTGCCAGCAGCCCGGAATGGGACACCTCCTCCTACGAGCAGTACTTC
CASSPEWDTSSYEQYF
>-|-|TRBV27|TRBJ2-7
TGTGCCAGCAGCAAGAATCCCAGGGGAACCTTGTCCTACGAGCAGTACTTC
CASSKNPRGTLSYEQYF
>-|TRBD1|TRBV11-2|TRBJ2-7
TGTGCCAGCAGACAGCGGACAGGGGGCATCTACGAGCAGTACTTC
CASRQRTGGIYEQYF
>-|TRBD2|TRBV5-1|TRBJ2-2
TGCGCCAGCAGCTTGGAAGGTAGCGGGAGGATCGGGGAGCTGTTTTTT
CASSLEGSGRIGELFF
>-|-|TRBV29-1|TRBJ1-1
TGCAGCGTTGAAGGGAGAGGGACTTTGAACACTGAAGCTTTCTTT
CSVEGRGTLNTEAFF
>-|-|TRBV4-3|TRBJ2-1
TGCGCCAGCAGCCAAGTTGGGACAGCGGGCAATGAGCAGTTCTTC
CASSQVGTAGNEQFF